Below, 8 T cell receptor beta chains from the same sample are listed, as sequenced in a study of post-analysis software for immune sequencing data (dated by TCRdb to about 2015). The investigation overall reported the following: Significantly higher frequencies in patients than in controls were found for about five TRBV segments, including TRBV5-6, TRBV5-1 and TRBV20-1.

No cognate antigen is known for these TCRs. Library preparation employed PCR. TCRdb shows the sequencer as Illumina HiSeq 2500. To reduce PCR and sequencing biases, unique molecular identifiers were incorporated into the TCR beta cDNA libraries. TCRdb passed the public sequencing reads through fastp at Q25 and MiXCR, retaining productive beta sequences. Every CDR3 protein is listed once, alongside the most common genes and DNA of its rows. This sample is represented by 180,000 or so distinct CDR3 sequences; roughly 28% of them were singletons. 3% to 3.5% of the sample is taken by the ten largest. The sequenced material came from blood. The receptors were sampled from a girl aged 2-17 years with multiple sclerosis.

This clonotype appeared a few times. V and J are TRBV5-5 and TRBJ1-1; TRBD1 matches 8 bases. CDR3 length: 14 amino acids. Germline CDR1 and CDR2: SGHKS and YYEKEE (reference sequence). J gave up 0 bases and V 4 bases, and 2 bases lay outside the gene matches. The CDR3 loop reads CASSQGALNTEAFF. CDR3 in DNA: TGTGCCAGCAGCCAGGGGGCTCTGAACACTGAAGCTTTCTTT.

This clonotype was observed a handful of times. The gene calls are TRBV20-1 and TRBJ1-1; D uncertain. The CDR3 contains 14 residues. Trimming shortened V by 1 base and J by 1 base, and 10 bases separated the two germline ends. Germline V gives CDR1 DFQATT, CDR2 SNEGSKA (reference sequence). CDR3 coding DNA: TGCAGTGCTAGAGTATGGACGGCGAACACTGAAGCTTTCTTT. It encodes CSARVWTANTEAFF.

This clonotype has ten or more counts. The chain combines TRBV11-2 with TRBJ1-1; D is ambiguous. The CDR3 totals 13 residues. V lost 0 bases and J lost 10, with 12 bases in between. From germline, CDR1 is SGHAT and CDR2 FQNNGV. The CDR3 protein is CASSLDLADGAFF. CDR3 DNA sequence: TGTGCCAGCAGCTTAGATCTCGCCGATGGAGCTTTCTTT. Complete variable domain (other parts from reference TRBV11-2 and TRBJ1-1): EAGVAQSPRYKIIEKRQSVAFWCNPISGHATLYWYQQILGQGPKLLIQFQNNGVVDDSQLPKDRFSAERLKGVDSTLKIQPAKLEDSAVYLCASSLDLADGAFFGQGTRLTVV.

The V call is TRBV2, the J call TRBJ2-4; 9 positions match TRBD1. The DNA end lines up better with TRBJ2-7; the J call may be wrong. Germline CDR1 and CDR2: SNHLY and FYNNEI. The CDR3 loop spans 13 amino acids. In nucleotides, the CDR3 is TGTGCCAGCAGGGGGACAGGGACCTACGAGCAGTACTTC. Its protein product is CASRGTGTYEQYF.

This clonotype was detected only a few times. The gene calls are TRBV7-9 and TRBJ1-1, with D tentatively TRBD1 (6 bases). The germline gives CDR1 SEHNR, CDR2 FQNEAQ (reference sequence). V dropped 1 base and J dropped 4 bases, with 7 bases sitting between them. This CDR3 contains 13 residues. The CDR3 is CASSLDRVTEAFF. Here the CDR3 DNA reads TGTGCCAGCAGCTTAGACAGGGTCACTGAAGCTTTCTTT.

This clonotype showed up many times. The chain is built from TRBV20-1 and TRBJ2-1, with 8 bases fitting TRBD2. The V gene end was trimmed by 3 bases and the J gene end by 7 bases; junction bases not matched to a gene: 14. This CDR3 region has 16 residues. Germline CDR1 DFQATT, CDR2 SNEGSKA (reference sequence). The CDR3 is CSASPSAGRAGNEQFF. In DNA, the CDR3 is TGCAGTGCTAGTCCATCAGCCGGGAGGGCGGGTAATGAGCAGTTCTTC.

J is TRBJ2-7 and V is TRBV25-1, with D possibly matching TRBD1 (5 bases). The germline V and J ends were trimmed by 3 bases and 5 bases, with 5 bases remaining between them. The CDR3 covers 11 residues. Germline assignment: CDR1 MGHDK and CDR2 SYGVNS. The CDR3 protein is CASSDRDEQYF. The CDR3 DNA is TGTGCCAGCAGTGACAGGGACGAGCAGTACTTC.

This clonotype turned up a few times. The chain combines TRBV12-3 or TRBV12-4 with TRBJ2-7, with TRBD2 matching over 12 bases. V gave up 3 bases and J gave up 6 bases; unmatched junction bases: 15. This CDR3 contains 18 residues. The chain's CDR3 is CASSFGLAGGPLHREQYF. CDR3 nucleotide sequence: TGTGCCAGCAGTTTCGGGCTAGCGGGGGGGCCCTTACACCGCGAGCAGTACTTC.